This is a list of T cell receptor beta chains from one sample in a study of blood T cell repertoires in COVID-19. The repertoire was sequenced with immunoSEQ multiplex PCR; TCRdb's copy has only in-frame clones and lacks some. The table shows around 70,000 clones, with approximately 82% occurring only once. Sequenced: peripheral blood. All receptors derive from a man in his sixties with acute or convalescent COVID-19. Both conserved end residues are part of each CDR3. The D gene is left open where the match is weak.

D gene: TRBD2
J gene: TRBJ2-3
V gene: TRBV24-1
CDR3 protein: CATSDPVGGTSTDTQYF

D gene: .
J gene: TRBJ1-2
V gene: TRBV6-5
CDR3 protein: CASSLSWSYGYTF

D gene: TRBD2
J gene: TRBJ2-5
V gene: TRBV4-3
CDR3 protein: CASSQDIAGGGETQYF

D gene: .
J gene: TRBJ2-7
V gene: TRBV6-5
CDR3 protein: CASSYGGGNSYEQYF

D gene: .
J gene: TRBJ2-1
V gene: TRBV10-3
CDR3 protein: CAISLHGSYNEQFF

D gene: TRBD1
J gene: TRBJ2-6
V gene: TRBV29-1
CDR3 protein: CSVGQGAGANVLTF

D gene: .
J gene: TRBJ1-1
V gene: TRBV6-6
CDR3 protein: CASSYLADTEAFF

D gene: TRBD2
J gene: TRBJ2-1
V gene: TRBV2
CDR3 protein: CASGPPTSGGAGEQFF

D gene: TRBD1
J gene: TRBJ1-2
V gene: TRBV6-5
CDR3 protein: CASSPGQAAYGYTF

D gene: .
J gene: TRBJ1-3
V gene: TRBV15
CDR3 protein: CATSRPGQFAHGNTIYF

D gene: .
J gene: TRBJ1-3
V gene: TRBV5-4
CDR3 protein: CASSLDPISGNTIYF

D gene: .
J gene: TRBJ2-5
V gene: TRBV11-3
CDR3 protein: CASSSYFAAFETQYF

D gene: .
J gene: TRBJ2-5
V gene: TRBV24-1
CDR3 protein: CATIIDREEKETQYF

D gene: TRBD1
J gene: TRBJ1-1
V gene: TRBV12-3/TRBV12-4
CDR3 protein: CASSLKTGAGAFF

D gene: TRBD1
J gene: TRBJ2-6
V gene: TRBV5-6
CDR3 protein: CASSRDSPGANVLTF